The clone carrying this TCR beta chain was counted between two and nine times. Its specificity is not known. The germline V gene encodes CDR1 MDHEN and CDR2 SYDVKM. The V end lost 7 bases, the J end lost 2 bases, and 11 bases lay between the germline ends. CDR3 length equals 13 residues. This sample was taken from a study of identical twins. Findings and limits, study-wide: When twins shared out-of-frame alpha sequences, those sequences had excess low generation probability. It was out-of-frame TCR alpha sharing in monozygotic twins that models underestimated. The degree of excess twin sharing was weaker in beta out-of-frame sequences.

Using its own MiXCR run on the 5' RACE reads, TCRdb lists one record per CDR3 protein. There are 200,000 to 250,000 distinct CDR3 sequences in the sample; 7.5% occur only once, and about 1.8% lies in the top ten. Only healthy Caucasians were enrolled as donors. The data also belong to a second study, concerning yellow fever vaccine responses in identical twins.

This sequence was found in a woman between 18 and 29 years old in good health. The sequencing sample was made of memory (CD45RO+) T cells sorted from blood. The chain recombines TRBV28 with TRBJ2-5; D gene uncertain. CDR3: CASINTAQETQYF. CDR3 DNA sequence: TGTGCCAGCATCAACACAGCTCAAGAGACCCAGTACTTC.